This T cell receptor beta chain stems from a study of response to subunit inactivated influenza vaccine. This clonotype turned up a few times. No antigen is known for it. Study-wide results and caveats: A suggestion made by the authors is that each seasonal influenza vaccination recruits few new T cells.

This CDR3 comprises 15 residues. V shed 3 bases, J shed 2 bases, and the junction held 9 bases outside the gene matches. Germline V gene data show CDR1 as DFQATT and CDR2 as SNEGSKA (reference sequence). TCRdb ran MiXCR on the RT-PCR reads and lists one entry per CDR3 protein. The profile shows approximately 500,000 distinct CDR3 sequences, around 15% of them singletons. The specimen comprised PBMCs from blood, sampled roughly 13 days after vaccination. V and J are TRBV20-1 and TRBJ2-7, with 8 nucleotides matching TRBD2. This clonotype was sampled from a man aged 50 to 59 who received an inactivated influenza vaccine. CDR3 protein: CSARDAGGGPYEQYF. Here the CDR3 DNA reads TGCAGTGCTAGGGATGCGGGGGGCGGCCCCTACGAGCAGTACTTC.